These 19 T cell receptor beta chains came from one sample sequenced in a study of monozygotic twins with inflammatory bowel disease. Reanalyzing the 5' RACE reads, TCRdb keeps one entry per CDR3 protein, without DNA. Found here are roughly 200,000 distinct CDR3 sequences; the top ten clones hold about 8%. Sequenced: blood. The receptors originated from a human donor with ulcerative colitis or Crohn's disease, or a healthy co-twin of an affected twin (not recorded which).

The chain combines TRBV12-3 or TRBV12-4 with TRBJ2-1; with no DNA, the TCRdb D assignment of TRBD1 cannot be verified. CDR3 size: 16 residues. The CDR3 here is CASTIRGGGTHNEQFF.

This chain links TRBV20-1 with TRBJ2-5; the TCRdb D gene call, TRBD1, has no DNA to confirm it. CDR1 DFQATT and CDR2 SNEGSKA come from the germline V gene (reference sequence). The CDR3 consists of 15 residues. The CDR3 reads CSARDLDSNQETQYF.

The rearrangement joins TRBV5-5 to TRBJ2-6. Germline CDR1 reads SGHKS; CDR2 reads YYEKEE (reference sequence). The length of the CDR3 is 17 residues. The CDR3 is CASSVGPSNSGANVLTF.

The J gene is TRBJ2-2, the V gene TRBV5-1; TCRdb designates TRBD1, a call that cannot be tested without DNA. Germline loops: CDR1 SGHRS, CDR2 YFSETQ. CDR3 length: 16 residues. CDR3 sequence: CASSLAGGRDTGELFF.

The rearrangement uses TRBV5-1 and TRBJ2-1; TCRdb picks TRBD2, but there is no DNA to check that call. CDR3 size: 12 residues. The V gene's germline CDR1 is SGHRS and CDR2 YFSETQ. CDR3 protein: CASRSDGPQQFF.

This rearrangement joins TRBV10-3 to TRBJ1-3; TCRdb gives TRBD1 as the D gene, but with no DNA this cannot be confirmed. There are 12 residues in the CDR3. Per germline, CDR1 ENHRY and CDR2 SYGVKD. CDR3 amino acids: CAINQGKNTIYF.

The rearrangement joins TRBV10-3 to TRBJ2-3. The CDR3 runs to 13 residues. Per the germline V gene, CDR1 is ENHRY and CDR2 is SYGVKD. CDR3 in amino acids: CAISESVADTQYF.

The chain recombines TRBV5-1 with TRBJ1-2; TCRdb selects TRBD1, and the lack of DNA leaves this call unchecked. There are 16 residues in the CDR3. CDR1 and CDR2 (germline): SGHRS, YFSETQ. CDR3 sequence reads: CASILRPIQGVDGYTF.

This chain links TRBV18 with TRBJ2-3; the TCRdb D gene call, TRBD2, has no DNA to confirm it. The CDR3 loop spans 16 amino acids. Germline V gives CDR1 KGHSH, CDR2 LQKENI. The CDR3 is CASSPIAGLGTDTQYF.

The J gene is TRBJ1-5, the V gene TRBV6-1. Germline V gene data show CDR1 as MNHNS and CDR2 as SASEGT. This CDR3 has 16 residues. The CDR3 loop is CASRQATTHSNQPQHF.

J is TRBJ2-1 and V is TRBV6-2 or TRBV6-3; TCRdb selects TRBD1, and the lack of DNA leaves this call unchecked. Germline V gene lookup returns CDR1 MNHEY and CDR2 SVGEGT. CDR3 size: 16 residues. Here the CDR3 reads CASKGRRPTNYNEQFF.

The chain employs TRBV6-5 and TRBJ1-6; as DNA is missing, the TRBD1 call by TCRdb cannot be tested. The CDR3 runs to 16 residues. The germline CDR1 and CDR2 sequences are MNHEY and SVGAGI. Here the CDR3 reads CASSYSGQGFNSPLHF.

The chain is built from TRBV12-3 or TRBV12-4 and TRBJ2-2; with no DNA, the TCRdb D assignment of TRBD1 cannot be verified. The CDR3 totals 14 residues. The CDR3 loop is CASWLGRGTGELFF.

The chain is built from TRBV7-3 and TRBJ2-3; absent DNA, TCRdb's TRBD1 call cannot be checked. Germline V gene sequence: CDR1 SGHTA, CDR2 FQGTGA. There are 16 residues in the CDR3. CDR3 in amino acids: CASSPQGQRIPDTQYF.

V and J are TRBV7-7 and TRBJ1-4. The CDR3 is made up of 14 amino acids. CDR1 is SSHAT, CDR2 FNYEAQ, per germline (reference sequence). CDR3 in amino acids: CASSSGLPNEKLFF.

The chain couples TRBV5-4 to TRBJ2-1. Germline V CDR1 and CDR2: SGHNT, YYREEE (reference sequence). The CDR3 is 15 amino acids. The CDR3 is CASSPTSSSYNEQFF.

This chain joins TRBV25-1 and TRBJ1-6. Germline CDR1 reads MGHDK; CDR2 reads SYGVNS. This CDR3 is 12 amino acids long. The CDR3 loop is CASTGVGSPLHF.

The chain combines TRBV7-9 with TRBJ2-3; no DNA is available, so the TRBD1 call from TCRdb remains unchecked. CDR3 length equals 14 residues. Germline CDR1 is SEHNR and CDR2 is FQNEAQ (reference sequence). The CDR3 here is CASSSAGGTDTQYF.

This chain links TRBV6-5 with TRBJ1-3. In germline, CDR1 is MNHEY, CDR2 SVGAGI. The CDR3 is made up of 16 amino acids. The CDR3 here is CASSLAGGHSGNTIYF.